A selection of T cell receptor beta chains follows, all from one sample in a study of blood T cells in healthy people across ages. TCRdb recomputed calls from the 5' RACE reads with MiXCR, one row per CDR3 protein. The table records 800,000 to 950,000 distinct CDR3 sequences, 29% of them present only once. The same data also went into a second study, on T cells of mothers and their children.

The sample taken for sequencing was blood. Every receptor here comes from a woman aged 35 to 49 in good health. Each CDR3 is given without its conserved first and last residue. Each record gives: CDR3 protein, J gene, V gene, D gene, CDR3 length. The D gene is left open where the match is weak.

AWSGVSAQGSNEKLF	TRBJ1-4	TRBV30	.	15
ASSLGSTNSPLH	TRBJ1-6	TRBV5-6	.	12
ASSLDGQGAGPQH	TRBJ1-5	TRBV12-3/TRBV12-4	TRBD1	13
ASRGGGAPSYEQY	TRBJ2-7	TRBV7-2	TRBD1	13
ASSLTLDSVPYEQY	TRBJ2-7	TRBV11-2	.	14
ASSPPRGASSEQY	TRBJ2-7	TRBV18	.	13
TSSTEGDGYT	TRBJ1-2	TRBV12-3/TRBV12-4	.	10
SVEIGGDKNIQY	TRBJ2-4	TRBV29-1	.	12
SARVFDRENYEQY	TRBJ2-7	TRBV20-1	TRBD1	13
ASSLGLLTQY	TRBJ2-3	TRBV12-3/TRBV12-4	.	10
ASSFGLKETQY	TRBJ2-5	TRBV6-5	.	11
ASSLGADTGAF	TRBJ1-1	TRBV7-9	.	11
ASSPGSGSGGEQF	TRBJ2-1	TRBV27	TRBD2	13
ASSIPGVTRDTQY	TRBJ2-3	TRBV19	.	13
ASSFWGDEAF	TRBJ1-1	TRBV28	.	10
ASSYDEVAAEVKAF	TRBJ1-1	TRBV6-2/TRBV6-3	.	14
ASSLRQGRQY	TRBJ2-5	TRBV27	TRBD1	10
SARRASGGAYEQY	TRBJ2-7	TRBV20-1	TRBD2	13
ASSSGGAGDNEQF	TRBJ2-1	TRBV11-3	TRBD2	13
ASSGGLGTEAF	TRBJ1-1	TRBV5-1	.	11
ASSSLTLEEASYEQY	TRBJ2-7	TRBV28	.	15
ASSQMTTNYGYT	TRBJ1-2	TRBV9	.	12
ASSLRPGLRNTEAF	TRBJ1-1	TRBV28	.	14
ASTRGNSYEQY	TRBJ2-7	TRBV7-9	.	11
ASSFTARPGTDTQY	TRBJ2-3	TRBV11-1	.	14
ASSLVDSFNEQF	TRBJ2-1	TRBV11-2	.	12
ATSIFAGGLNEQF	TRBJ2-1	TRBV15	TRBD2	13
ASSVAGGEETQY	TRBJ2-5	TRBV9	.	12
ASSHNLGLDNEQF	TRBJ2-1	TRBV4-1	.	13